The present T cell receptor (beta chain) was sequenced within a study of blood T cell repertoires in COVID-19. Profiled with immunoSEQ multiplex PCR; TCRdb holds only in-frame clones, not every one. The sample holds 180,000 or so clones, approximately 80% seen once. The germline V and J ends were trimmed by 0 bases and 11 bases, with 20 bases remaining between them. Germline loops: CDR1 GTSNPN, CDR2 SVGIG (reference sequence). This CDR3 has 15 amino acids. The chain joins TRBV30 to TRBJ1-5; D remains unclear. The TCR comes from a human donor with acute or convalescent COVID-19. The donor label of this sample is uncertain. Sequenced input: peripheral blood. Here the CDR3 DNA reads TGTGCCTGGAGTGTGGCCGGACCCGCAATCGGGACCCAGCATTTT. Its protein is CAWSVAGPAIGTQHF.